Below, 27 T cell receptor beta chains from the same sample are listed, as sequenced in a study of post-analysis software for immune sequencing data. Study-wide results and caveats: Included in a set of roughly five TRBV segments more frequent in patients than controls were TRBV5-6, TRBV5-1 and TRBV20-1.

Which antigens these TCRs recognize remains unknown. Sequencing libraries made from TCR beta cDNA carried unique molecular identifiers. In TCRdb, the PCR reads were re-called with MiXCR into one record per CDR3 protein. The table has about 200,000 distinct CDR3 sequences, around 29% seen once. The sequencing input was blood. Receptor source: a girl younger than 18 with multiple sclerosis.

This clonotype occurred a few times. J is TRBJ1-5 and V is TRBV5-1, with D perhaps matching TRBD1 (6 bases). The ends were cut back, 1 base at V and 5 bases at J, with 19 bases in the middle. Germline CDR1 is SGHRS and CDR2 is YFSETQ. The CDR3 has 17 residues. CDR3 bases: TGCGCCAGCAGCTTGACCAGGGGATTAAACGTCTATCAGCCCCAGCATTTT. Translated, it gives CASSLTRGLNVYQPQHF.

This clonotype was recorded many times. The chain couples TRBV10-3 to TRBJ2-3, with unresolved D. Trimming took 11 bases from V and 5 from J, leaving 14 bases between them. CDR3 length: 12 residues. CDR1 is ENHRY and CDR2 is SYGVKD in the germline V gene. CDR3 sequence reads: CASGTLGDTQYF. CDR3 DNA sequence: TGTGCCTCTGGAACATTGGGAGATACGCAGTATTTT.

J is TRBJ2-4 and V is TRBV3-1, with 9 bases fitting TRBD1. J gave up 0 bases and V 4 bases, and 4 bases lay outside the gene matches. Germline V gene sequence: CDR1 LGHDT, CDR2 YNNKEL (reference sequence). The CDR3 is 16 amino acids. The CDR3 spells CASSPSDRGAKNIQYF. CDR3 DNA: TGTGCCAGCAGCCCCTCGGACAGGGGAGCCAAAAACATTCAGTACTTC.

V and J are TRBV3-1 and TRBJ1-5; no reliable D call. This CDR3 is built from 14 residues. Trimming stripped 3 bases from V and 3 bases from J, with 9 bases between. Per germline, CDR1 LGHDT and CDR2 YNNKEL (reference sequence). DNA for the CDR3: TGTGCCAGCAGCCATGGACTTCACAATCAGCCCCAGCATTTT. Encoded protein: CASSHGLHNQPQHF.

This clonotype showed up many times. The chain uses TRBV28 and TRBJ2-3; D may be TRBD1 or TRBD2 (5 bases each). V was pared by 5 bases and J by 0 bases, with 9 bases between. The CDR3 extends over 14 amino acids. Germline loops: CDR1 MDHEN, CDR2 SYDVKM. The CDR3 region is CASSPGDSTDTQYF. CDR3 nucleotide sequence: TGTGCCAGCAGTCCCGGGGACAGCACAGATACGCAGTATTTT.

This clonotype was seen a handful of times. The gene calls are TRBV7-9 and TRBJ2-3; D may correspond to TRBD1 or TRBD2 (5 bases each). Trimming shortened V by 3 bases and J by 1 base, and 14 bases separated the two germline ends. In germline, CDR1 is SEHNR, CDR2 FQNEAQ (reference sequence). This CDR3 region has 16 residues. The CDR3 sequence: CASSFIGAYRTDTQYF. The CDR3 DNA follows: TGTGCCAGCAGCTTCATCGGGGCTTATCGCACAGATACGCAGTATTTT.

This chain links TRBV9 with TRBJ2-4, with D tentatively TRBD2 (7 bases). V was clipped by 0 bases and J by 7 bases, with 11 bases between them. The CDR3 spans 14 residues. CDR1 is SGDLS, CDR2 YYNGEE, per germline. The CDR3 protein is CASSVGGGRNIQYF. CDR3 bases: TGTGCCAGCAGCGTAGGGGGGGGCAGGAACATTCAGTACTTC.

This clonotype was picked up many times. The chain recombines TRBV28 with TRBJ2-7; 7 nucleotides match TRBD1. Germline V gene lookup returns CDR1 MDHEN and CDR2 SYDVKM. The CDR3 sequence is 16 residues long. With V trimmed by 6 bases and J by 3 bases, 14 bases remained unmatched. The CDR3 DNA is TGTGCCAGCAGACGCGATACCGGGACAGTCGGCTACGAGCAGTACTTC. This gives the protein CASRRDTGTVGYEQYF.

J is TRBJ2-3 and V is TRBV5-1, with D perhaps TRBD1 (6 bases). V lost 3 bases and J 3 bases, leaving 20 bases between the germline ends. The CDR3 has 17 residues. Germline CDR1 and CDR2: SGHRS and YFSETQ. Here the CDR3 reads CASSSSITRGTTDTQYF. The CDR3 DNA sequence: TGCGCCAGCAGCTCCAGCATAACCAGGGGAACGACAGATACGCAGTATTTT.

CDR3 nucleotides: TGTGCCAGCAGCCGGTGGACAGCTAACGAAAAACTGTATTTT. This translates into CASSRWTANEKLYF. The V gene is TRBV5-6, the J gene TRBJ2-3; possible D gene TRBD1, 6 bases. The CDR3 totals 14 residues. Between the trimmed V and J ends, which lost 4 bases and 14 bases, there was a span of 23 bases. Germline CDR1 SGHDT, CDR2 YYEEEE.

This clonotype was observed a few times. Since a much larger clone is just one base distant, this may be a read error. This sequence joins TRBV19 and TRBJ2-1; 11 nucleotides agree with TRBD2. Germline V gene sequence: CDR1 LNHDA, CDR2 SQIVND (reference sequence). CDR3 length equals 17 residues. V lost 6 bases to trimming and J lost 6 bases; unmatched junction nucleotides: 13. In DNA, the CDR3 is TGTGCCAGTAGCATGGAAATAGCGGGGGGGGCAAGCAATGAGCAGTTCTTC. This gives the protein CASSMEIAGGASNEQFF.

This clonotype was recorded a few times. This chain joins TRBV6-1 and TRBJ1-4; 9 bases agree with TRBD1. This CDR3 has 14 amino acids. Germline loops: CDR1 MNHNS, CDR2 SASEGT. With 5 bases clipped from V and 6 bases from J, the junction kept 4 bases outside the gene matches. The CDR3 loop is CASSLQGADEKLFF. The CDR3 DNA follows: TGTGCCAGCAGTCTACAGGGGGCTGATGAAAAACTGTTTTTT.

This clonotype was seen many times. The J gene is TRBJ2-1, the V gene TRBV15; TRBD2 is a possible D gene (5 bases). CDR1 and CDR2 from the germline V gene are LNHNV and YYDKDF (reference sequence). V was pared by 0 bases and J by 2 bases, with 14 bases between. The CDR3 runs to 17 residues. Here the CDR3 reads CATSRDLGRRTYNEQFF. The DNA for the CDR3 is TGTGCCACCAGCAGAGATCTCGGACGGAGGACCTACAATGAGCAGTTCTTC. Variable domain in full (rest from reference TRBV15 and TRBJ2-1): DAMVIQNPRYQVTQFGKPVTLSCSQTLNHNVMYWYQQKSSQAPKLLFHYYDKDFNNEADTPDNFQSRRPNTSFCFLDIRSPGLGDTAMYLCATSRDLGRRTYNEQFFGPGTRLTVL.

The chain is built from TRBV6-4 and TRBJ2-7, with a possible D match to TRBD1 (5 bases). The V and J ends lost 5 bases and 5 bases respectively, with 19 bases between them. The germline V gene has CDR1 MRHNA and CDR2 SNTAGT. The CDR3 is 15 residues long. CDR3 residues: CASSHEEGVIDEQYF. The DNA of the CDR3 is TGTGCCAGCAGTCACGAGGAAGGGGTAATCGACGAGCAGTACTTC.

This rearrangement joins TRBV6-5 to TRBJ2-4; D ambiguous. The closer fit of TRBJ2-7 to the DNA end suggests the J call may be wrong. Germline assignment: CDR1 MNHEY and CDR2 SVGAGI. This CDR3 is built from 12 residues. The CDR3: CASGAAAYEQYF. In DNA form, the CDR3 reads TGTGCCAGCGGTGCGGCAGCCTACGAGCAGTACTTC.

The V gene is TRBV20-1, the J gene TRBJ2-2, with TRBD1 matching over 7 bases. Germline lookup yields CDR1 DFQATT and CDR2 SNEGSKA (reference sequence). V lost 0 bases, J lost 6 bases, and 4 bases stayed unmatched. CDR3 length: 14 amino acids. The CDR3 DNA sequence: TGCAGTGCTAGAGATCAAGGGGGCCCCGGGGAGCTGTTTTTT. Protein: CSARDQGGPGELFF.

The chain has TRBV6-1 and TRBJ2-5; TRBD2 agrees at 11 bases. The CDR3 contains 18 residues. Germline V gene data show CDR1 as MNHNS and CDR2 as SASEGT. V gave up 2 bases and J gave up 4 bases; unmatched junction bases: 12. The CDR3 region has the DNA TGTGCCAGCAGTGAACTGGCTAGCGGGGGGATTTACCGAGAGACCCAGTACTTC. It specifies CASSELASGGIYRETQYF.

This clonotype was seen ten or more times. V and J are TRBV27 and TRBJ1-2; D is perhaps TRBD1 (5 bases). CDR3 length: 13 amino acids. The germline V gene encodes CDR1 MNHEY and CDR2 SMNVEV (reference sequence). Trimming took 5 bases from V and 4 from J, leaving 11 bases between them. The chain's CDR3 is CASSGGISYGYTF. The CDR3 DNA is TGTGCCAGCAGTGGGGGTATCTCCTATGGCTACACCTTC.

The sample holds a few counts of this clonotype. The V call is TRBV28, the J call TRBJ1-5; TRBD1 agrees at 8 bases. The CDR3 is 17 residues long. Germline values: CDR1 MDHEN, CDR2 SYDVKM. After removal of 6 bases from V and 5 bases from J, the junction contained 15 bases not matched to a gene. The CDR3 coding sequence is TGTGCCAGCAGCCCCGCGGGCAACAGGGGGAGCGATCAGCCCCAGCATTTT. Residues: CASSPAGNRGSDQPQHF.

This clonotype occurred many times. The chain is built from TRBV20-1 and TRBJ1-1; no clear D gene. Germline lookup yields CDR1 DFQATT and CDR2 SNEGSKA (reference sequence). This CDR3 comprises 14 residues. V was cut by 0 bases and J by 0 bases, with 8 bases left in between. Here the CDR3 reads CSARDRRVNTEAFF. CDR3 nucleotides: TGCAGTGCTAGAGATAGGAGGGTGAACACTGAAGCTTTCTTT.

This rearrangement joins TRBV20-1 to TRBJ2-3; 7 nucleotides line up with TRBD2. V shed 7 bases, J shed 4 bases, and the junction held 11 bases outside the gene matches. Germline V gives CDR1 DFQATT, CDR2 SNEGSKA (reference sequence). This CDR3 contains 14 residues. CDR3 loop: CSVPDGLVPDTQYF. CDR3 nucleotide sequence: TGCAGTGTTCCAGATGGACTAGTCCCAGATACGCAGTATTTT.

A word on this clonotype: A much larger clone sits a single nucleotide away, making a read error possible. This chain connects TRBV3-1 to TRBJ2-1; 9 positions agree with TRBD2. The DNA end favors TRBJ2-7, so the J call may be wrong. This CDR3 has 16 residues. Germline V gene data show CDR1 as LGHDT and CDR2 as YNNKEL (reference sequence). The CDR3 region has the DNA TGTGCCAGCAGCCAATTGAGCGGGAGGCCCTACAATGAGCAGTACTTC. It yields the protein CASSQLSGRPYNEQYF.

This clonotype occurred many times. The chain uses TRBV3-1 and TRBJ2-1; 8 positions agree with TRBD2. Germline V gene lookup returns CDR1 LGHDT and CDR2 YNNKEL (reference sequence). The CDR3 consists of 16 residues. Trimming at V came to 0 bases and at J to 12 bases, leaving 13 bases not matched to a gene. The CDR3, as DNA: TGTGCCAGCAGCCAAGATGGGGCTAGCGGGCGCAGTGGGCAGTTCTTC. Translated, it gives CASSQDGASGRSGQFF.

This clonotype was found many times. The chain has TRBV7-2 and TRBJ2-5, with D possibly matching TRBD1 (5 bases). Germline CDR1 is SGHTA and CDR2 is FQGNSA. Trimming removed 3 bases at V and 5 bases at J, with 13 bases between. The CDR3 has 14 amino acids. CDR3 protein: CASSLAGSGETQYF. The CDR3 nucleotides are TGTGCCAGCAGCTTGGCAGGGTCGGGCGAGACCCAGTACTTC. Full variable domain (remainder filled in from reference TRBV7-2 and TRBJ2-5): GAGVSQSPSNKVTEKGKDVELRCDPISGHTALYWYRQSLGQGLEFLIYFQGNSAPDKSGLPSDRFSAERTGGSVSTLTIQRTQQEDSAVYLCASSLAGSGETQYFGPGTRLLVL.

As for this clonotype: A much larger clone lies a single base off, so this may be a read error. The chain employs TRBV29-1 and TRBJ2-1; 7 bases line up with TRBD2. The DNA matches TRBJ2-7 better at its end, which makes the J call doubtful. Germline V gives CDR1 SQVTM, CDR2 ANQGSEA. The CDR3 loop spans 14 amino acids. CDR3 nucleotides: TGCAGCGTTGACAGGACTAGATCCTACAATGAGCAGTACTTC. Residues: CSVDRTRSYNEQYF.

A word on this clonotype: A junction end diverges from the germline sequence, so it may reflect a read error. The rearrangement joins TRBV3-1 to TRBJ1-3; D is unresolved. Germline assignment: CDR1 LGHDT and CDR2 YNNKEL (reference sequence). This CDR3 has 13 residues. Written as DNA, the CDR3 is TGTGCCAGCAGCCAAAGATCTGGAAGCACCATATATTTT. Translation: CASSQRSGSTIYF.

The chain couples TRBV28 to TRBJ1-5; a weak D match, TRBD1 (6 bases). Germline CDR1 and CDR2: MDHEN and SYDVKM. V was pared by 6 bases and J by 7 bases, with 13 bases between. The CDR3 has 13 residues. In DNA, the CDR3 is TGTGCCAGCAGGCAGGGGATTAAGCAGCCCCAGCATTTT. Translating it yields CASRQGIKQPQHF.